The sample holds many counts of the clone carrying this T cell receptor (beta chain). Its antigen remains unknown. Preparation of TCR beta libraries was done by quantitative 5'-RACE with molecular barcodes. TCRdb reanalysed the 5' RACE reads using MiXCR and keeps one entry per CDR3 protein. The sample contains some 400,000 distinct CDR3 sequences, about 20% of which appear only once. The record originates from a study of CD8 T cells in ankylosing spondylitis. Study results and limitations: Disease-linked clones proved CD8+ and comparatively uncommon in peripheral blood. Clones linked to disease were reported to show significant enrichment in matched ankylosing spondylitis synovial fluid. A motif in TCR beta, a set of eight highly homologous variants, appeared characteristic of ankylosing spondylitis blood.

The CDR3 runs to 16 residues. V lost 5 bases and J 3 bases, leaving 17 bases between the germline ends. What was sequenced was blood, either unsorted or a sorted T cell fraction (not recorded which). The V call is TRBV12-3 or TRBV12-4, the J call TRBJ1-5; tentatively, D is TRBD1 (5 bases). This TCR was sampled from a male donor with ankylosing spondylitis. CDR3 DNA: TGTGCCAGCAGTATGGGGGTCCCAGAGTACAATCAGCCCCAGCATTTT. This gives the protein CASSMGVPEYNQPQHF.